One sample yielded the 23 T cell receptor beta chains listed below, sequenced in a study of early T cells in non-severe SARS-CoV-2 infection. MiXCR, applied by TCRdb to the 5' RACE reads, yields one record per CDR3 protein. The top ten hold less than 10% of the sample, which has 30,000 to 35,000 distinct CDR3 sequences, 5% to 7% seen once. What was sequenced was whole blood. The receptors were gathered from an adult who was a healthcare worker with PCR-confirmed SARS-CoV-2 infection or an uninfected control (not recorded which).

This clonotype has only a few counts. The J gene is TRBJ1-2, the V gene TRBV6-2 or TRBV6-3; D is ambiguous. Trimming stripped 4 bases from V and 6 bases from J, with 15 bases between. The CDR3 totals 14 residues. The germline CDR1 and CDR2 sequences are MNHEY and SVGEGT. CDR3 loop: CASSFRAIAHGYTF. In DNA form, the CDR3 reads TGTGCCAGCAGTTTTCGGGCTATCGCGCATGGCTACACCTTC.

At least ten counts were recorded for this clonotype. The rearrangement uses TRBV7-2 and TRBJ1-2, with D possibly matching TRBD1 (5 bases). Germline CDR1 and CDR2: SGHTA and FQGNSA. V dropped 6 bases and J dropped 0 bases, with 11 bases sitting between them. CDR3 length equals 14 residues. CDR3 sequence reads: CASSYDSTNYGYTF. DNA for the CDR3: TGTGCCAGCAGTTACGACAGTACTAACTATGGCTACACCTTC.

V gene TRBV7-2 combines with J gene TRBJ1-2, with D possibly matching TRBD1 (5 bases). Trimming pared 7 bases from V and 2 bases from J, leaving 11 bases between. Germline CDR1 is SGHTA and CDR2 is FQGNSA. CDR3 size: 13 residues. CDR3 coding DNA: TGTGCCAGCACCCTGGGACGGAACTATGGCTACACCTTC. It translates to CASTLGRNYGYTF.

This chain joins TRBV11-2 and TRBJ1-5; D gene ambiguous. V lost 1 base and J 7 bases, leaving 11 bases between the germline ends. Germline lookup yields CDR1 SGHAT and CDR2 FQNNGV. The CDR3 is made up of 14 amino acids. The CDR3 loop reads CASSLGTGWQPQHF. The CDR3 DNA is TGTGCCAGCAGCTTAGGTACTGGGTGGCAGCCCCAGCATTTT.

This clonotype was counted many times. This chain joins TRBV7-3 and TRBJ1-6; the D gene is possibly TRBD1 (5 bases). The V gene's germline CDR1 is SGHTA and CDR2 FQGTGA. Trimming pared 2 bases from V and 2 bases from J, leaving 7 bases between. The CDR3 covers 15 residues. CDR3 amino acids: CASSLEGTYNSPLHF. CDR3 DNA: TGTGCCAGCAGCTTAGAGGGGACCTATAATTCACCCCTCCACTTT.

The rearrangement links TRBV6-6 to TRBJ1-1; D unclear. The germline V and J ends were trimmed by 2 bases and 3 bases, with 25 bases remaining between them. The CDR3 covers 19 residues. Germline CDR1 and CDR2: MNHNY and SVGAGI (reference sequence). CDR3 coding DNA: TGTGCCAGCAGTTACCAGGCGGCCTCGGTGTGGGGAAAGGACACTGAAGCTTTCTTT. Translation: CASSYQAASVWGKDTEAFF.

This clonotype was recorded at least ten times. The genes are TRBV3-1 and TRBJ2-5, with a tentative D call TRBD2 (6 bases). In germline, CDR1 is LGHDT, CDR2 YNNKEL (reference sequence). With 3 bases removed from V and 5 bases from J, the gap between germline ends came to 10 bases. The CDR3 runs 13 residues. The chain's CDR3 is CASSQFRGETQYF. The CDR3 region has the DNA TGTGCCAGCAGCCAGTTCCGGGGGGAGACCCAGTACTTC.

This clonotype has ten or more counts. The CDR3 DNA reads TGTGCCACATTAAACTCGGACAGCCGTCCTACCTATGGCTACACCTTC. Translated, it gives CATLNSDSRPTYGYTF. This chain uses TRBV7-9 with TRBJ1-2, with D perhaps matching TRBD1 (6 bases). V lost 10 bases to trimming and J lost 4 bases, with 25 bases between them. The CDR3 loop spans 16 amino acids. CDR1 is SEHNR and CDR2 is FQNEAQ in the germline V gene (reference sequence).

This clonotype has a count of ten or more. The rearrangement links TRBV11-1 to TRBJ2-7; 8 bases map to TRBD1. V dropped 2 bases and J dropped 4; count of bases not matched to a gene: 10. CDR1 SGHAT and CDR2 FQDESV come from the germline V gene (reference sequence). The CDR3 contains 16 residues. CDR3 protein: CASSLSPGTGTYEQYF. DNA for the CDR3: TGTGCCAGCAGCTTATCGCCCGGGACAGGTACTTACGAGCAGTACTTC.

The CDR3 nucleotides are TGTGCCTCTGGCCGGGACAGTGGAGAAAAACTGTTTTTT. Translating gives CASGRDSGEKLFF. V usage is TRBV30 and J usage is TRBJ1-4; 7 nucleotides align to TRBD1. After removal of 7 bases from V and 8 bases from J, the junction contained 10 bases not matched to a gene. The V gene's germline CDR1 is GTSNPN and CDR2 SVGIG (reference sequence). CDR3 size: 13 residues.

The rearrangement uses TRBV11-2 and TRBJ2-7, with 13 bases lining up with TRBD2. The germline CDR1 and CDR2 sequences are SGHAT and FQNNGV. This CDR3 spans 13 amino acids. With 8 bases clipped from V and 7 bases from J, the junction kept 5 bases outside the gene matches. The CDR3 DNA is TGTGCCAGCCACCGACTAGCGGGGGGTGAGCAGTACTTC. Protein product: CASHRLAGGEQYF.

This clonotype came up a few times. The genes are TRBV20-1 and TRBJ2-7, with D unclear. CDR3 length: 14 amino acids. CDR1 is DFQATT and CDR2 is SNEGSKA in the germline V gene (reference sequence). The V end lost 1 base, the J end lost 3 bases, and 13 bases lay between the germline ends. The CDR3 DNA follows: TGCAGTGCTAGAGGGGTACAGCTTAACTACGAGCAGTACTTC. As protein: CSARGVQLNYEQYF.

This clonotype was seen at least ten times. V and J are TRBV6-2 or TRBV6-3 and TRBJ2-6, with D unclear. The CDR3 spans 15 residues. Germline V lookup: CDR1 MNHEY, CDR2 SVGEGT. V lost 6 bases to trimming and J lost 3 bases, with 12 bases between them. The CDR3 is CASSQIAGGANVLTF. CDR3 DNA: TGTGCCAGCAGCCAAATAGCAGGTGGGGCCAACGTCCTGACTTTC.

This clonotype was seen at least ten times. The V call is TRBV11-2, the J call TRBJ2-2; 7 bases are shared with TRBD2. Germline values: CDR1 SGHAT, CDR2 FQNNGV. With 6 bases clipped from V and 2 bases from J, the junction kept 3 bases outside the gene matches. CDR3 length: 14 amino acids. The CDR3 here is CASRASGNTGELFF. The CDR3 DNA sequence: TGTGCCAGCAGGGCTAGCGGTAACACCGGGGAGCTGTTTTTT.

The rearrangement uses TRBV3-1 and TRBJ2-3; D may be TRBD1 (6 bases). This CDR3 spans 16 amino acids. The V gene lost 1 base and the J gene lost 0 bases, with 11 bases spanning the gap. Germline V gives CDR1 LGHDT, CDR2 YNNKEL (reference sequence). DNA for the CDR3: TGTGCCAGCAGCCAAGGTGTGGGGGCTAGCACAGATACGCAGTATTTT. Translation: CASSQGVGASTDTQYF.

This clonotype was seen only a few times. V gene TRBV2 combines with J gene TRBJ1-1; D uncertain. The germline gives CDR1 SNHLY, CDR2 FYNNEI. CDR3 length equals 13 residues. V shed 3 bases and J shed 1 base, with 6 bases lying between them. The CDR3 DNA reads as TGTGCCAGCAGTGACGACAAGAACACTGAAGCTTTCTTT. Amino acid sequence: CASSDDKNTEAFF.

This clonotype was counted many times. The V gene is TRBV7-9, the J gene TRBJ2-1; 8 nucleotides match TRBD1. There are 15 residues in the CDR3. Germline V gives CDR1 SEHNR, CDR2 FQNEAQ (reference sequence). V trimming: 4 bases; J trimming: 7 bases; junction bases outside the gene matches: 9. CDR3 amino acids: CASSSWTGFSNEQFF. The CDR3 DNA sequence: TGTGCCAGCAGCTCATGGACAGGGTTTTCGAATGAGCAGTTCTTC.

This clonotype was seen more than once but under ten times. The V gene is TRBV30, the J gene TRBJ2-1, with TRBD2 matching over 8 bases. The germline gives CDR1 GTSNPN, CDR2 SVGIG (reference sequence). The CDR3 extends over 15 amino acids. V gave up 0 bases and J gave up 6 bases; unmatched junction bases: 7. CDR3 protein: CAWSVRSGGLNEQFF. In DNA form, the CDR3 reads TGTGCCTGGAGTGTAAGAAGCGGGGGCCTCAATGAGCAGTTCTTC. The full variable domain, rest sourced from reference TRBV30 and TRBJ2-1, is SQTIHQWPATLVQPVGSPLSLECTVEGTSNPNLYWYRQAAGRGLQLLFYSVGIGQISSEVPQNLSASRPQDRQFILSSKKLLLSDSGFYLCAWSVRSGGLNEQFFGPGTRLTVL.

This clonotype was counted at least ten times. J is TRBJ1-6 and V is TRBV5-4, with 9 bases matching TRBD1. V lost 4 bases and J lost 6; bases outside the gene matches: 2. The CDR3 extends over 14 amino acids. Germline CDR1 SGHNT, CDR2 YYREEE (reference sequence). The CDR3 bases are TGTGCCAGCAGCGGGACAGGGCGTAATTCACCCCTCCACTTT. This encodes CASSGTGRNSPLHF.

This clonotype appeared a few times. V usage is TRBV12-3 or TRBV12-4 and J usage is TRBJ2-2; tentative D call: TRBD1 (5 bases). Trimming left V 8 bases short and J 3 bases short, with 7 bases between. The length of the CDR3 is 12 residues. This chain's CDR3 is CASLRDTGELFF. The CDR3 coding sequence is TGTGCCAGCCTCAGGGACACCGGGGAGCTGTTTTTT.

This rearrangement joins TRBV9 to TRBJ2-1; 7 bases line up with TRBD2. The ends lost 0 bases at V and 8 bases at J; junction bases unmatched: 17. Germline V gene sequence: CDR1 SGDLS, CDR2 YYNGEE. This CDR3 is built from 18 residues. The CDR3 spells CASSVDYDRGDLRHEQFF. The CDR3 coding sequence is TGTGCCAGCAGCGTAGACTACGACCGGGGGGACCTACGGCATGAGCAGTTCTTC. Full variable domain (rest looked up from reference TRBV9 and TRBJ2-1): DSGVTQTPKHLITATGQRVTLRCSPRSGDLSVYWYQQSLDQGLQFLIQYYNGEERAKGNILERFSAQQFPDLHSELNLSSLELGDSALYFCASSVDYDRGDLRHEQFFGPGTRLTVL.

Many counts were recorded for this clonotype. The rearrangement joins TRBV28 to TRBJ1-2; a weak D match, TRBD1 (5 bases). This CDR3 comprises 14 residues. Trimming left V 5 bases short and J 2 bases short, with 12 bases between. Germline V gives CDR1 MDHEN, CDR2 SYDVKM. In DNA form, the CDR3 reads TGTGCCAGCAGTCCCGGGACGGGGAACTATGGCTACACCTTC. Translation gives CASSPGTGNYGYTF.

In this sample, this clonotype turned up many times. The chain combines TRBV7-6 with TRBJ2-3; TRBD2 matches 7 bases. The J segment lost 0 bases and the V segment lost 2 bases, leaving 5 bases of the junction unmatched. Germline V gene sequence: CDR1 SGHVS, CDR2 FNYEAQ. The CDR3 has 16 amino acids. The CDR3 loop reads CASSLTYGGSTDTQYF. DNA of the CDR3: TGTGCCAGCAGCTTAACGTACGGGGGGAGCACAGATACGCAGTATTTT.